What follows are 6 T cell receptor beta chains derived from one specimen sequenced in a study of T cell repertoires in cytomegalovirus infection. TCRdb itself ran the reads through MiXCR, one entry per CDR3 protein. The profile shows around 180,000 distinct CDR3 sequences, approximately 19% of them singletons. The sample consisted of PBMCs. Every receptor here comes from a human donor in good health (CMV status not recorded). Some clones in this sample may be carry-over from other donors' samples.

Many counts were recorded for this clonotype. The J gene is TRBJ2-3, the V gene TRBV29-1, with D possibly TRBD2 on 5 matching bases. Deletions cut 7 bases from V and 0 bases from J, with 20 bases between. The germline V gene encodes CDR1 SQVTM and CDR2 ANQGSEA. This CDR3 is 16 amino acids long. CDR3 in DNA: TGCAGCGGGGTGGGGAGTCGGCGGTCTAGCACAGATACGCAGTATTTT. It encodes CSGVGSRRSSTDTQYF.

This clonotype has ten or more counts. The V gene is TRBV7-9, the J gene TRBJ2-7, with 7 bases identical to TRBD1. Germline lookup yields CDR1 SEHNR and CDR2 FQNEAQ (reference sequence). The V segment lost 4 bases and the J segment 3 bases; nucleotides outside the gene matches: 18. The CDR3 extends over 18 amino acids. The CDR3 is CASSSPSGTATGLYEQYF. DNA for the CDR3: TGTGCCAGCAGCTCCCCCTCCGGGACAGCCACGGGTCTCTACGAGCAGTACTTC.

CDR3 protein: CASRSGSQGSDQPQHF. DNA for the CDR3: TGTGCCAGCAGATCCGGGTCTCAAGGGAGTGATCAGCCCCAGCATTTT. The V gene is TRBV25-1, the J gene TRBJ1-5; D not resolved. Germline V lookup: CDR1 MGHDK, CDR2 SYGVNS. The ends were cut back, 6 bases at V and 5 bases at J, with 20 bases in the middle. The CDR3 length is 16 residues.

J is TRBJ1-5 and V is TRBV7-2; D is undetermined. The CDR3 length is 14 residues. V lost 1 base and J lost 7, with 11 bases in between. CDR1 is SGHTA, CDR2 FQGNSA, per germline. The chain's CDR3 is CASSLGAGGQPQHF. As DNA, the CDR3 is TGTGCCAGCAGCTTAGGTGCGGGCGGGCAGCCCCAGCATTTT.

This clonotype ranks as medium-sized (0.01 to 0.1%). A junction end diverges from the germline sequence, so it may reflect a read error. The chain joins TRBV28 to TRBJ2-7; TRBD2 agrees at 8 bases. This CDR3 has 15 amino acids. The germline V gene has CDR1 MDHEN and CDR2 SYDVKM. The CDR3 is CASRQTAGAPPTLSF. The DNA for the CDR3 is TGTGCCAGCAGGCAAACAGCGGGAGCTCCTCCTACGCTCTCCTTC.

This clonotype is a singleton in its sample. One end of the junction varies from germline; a read error may be responsible. The chain couples TRBV11-3 to TRBJ2-1; 7 positions match TRBD2. Germline CDR1 reads SGHNT; CDR2 reads YENEEA. This CDR3 is 16 amino acids long. CDR3 in amino acids: CASRLDMASGYNEQFF. The DNA for the CDR3 is TGTGCCAGCAGATTAGATATGGCTAGCGGATACAATGAGCAGTTCTTC.